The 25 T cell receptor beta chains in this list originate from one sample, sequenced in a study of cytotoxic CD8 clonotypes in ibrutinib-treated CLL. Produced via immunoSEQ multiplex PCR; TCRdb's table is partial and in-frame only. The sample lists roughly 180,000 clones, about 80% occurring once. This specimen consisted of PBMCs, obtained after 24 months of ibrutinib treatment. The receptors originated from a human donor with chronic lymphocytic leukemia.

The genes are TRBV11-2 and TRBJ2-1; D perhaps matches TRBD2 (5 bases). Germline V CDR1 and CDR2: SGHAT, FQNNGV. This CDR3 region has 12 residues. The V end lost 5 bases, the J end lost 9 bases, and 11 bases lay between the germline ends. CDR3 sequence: CASSPSRGEQFF. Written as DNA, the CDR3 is TGTGCCAGCAGCCCGTCACGGGGTGAGCAGTTCTTC.

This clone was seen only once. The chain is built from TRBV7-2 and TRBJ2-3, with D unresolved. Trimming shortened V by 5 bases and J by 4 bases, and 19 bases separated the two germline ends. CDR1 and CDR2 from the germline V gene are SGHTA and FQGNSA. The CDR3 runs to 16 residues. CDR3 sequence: CASSPQATARPDTQYF. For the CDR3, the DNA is TGTGCCAGCAGCCCCCAAGCGACTGCCCGCCCAGATACGCAGTATTTT.

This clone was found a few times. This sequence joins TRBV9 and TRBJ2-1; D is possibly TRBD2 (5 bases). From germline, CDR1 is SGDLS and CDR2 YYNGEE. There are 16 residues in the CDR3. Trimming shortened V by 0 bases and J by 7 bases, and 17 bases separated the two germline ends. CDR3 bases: TGTGCCAGCAGCGTAGGCGGTAGCGTTAAAGTAAATGAGCAGTTCTTC. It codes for CASSVGGSVKVNEQFF.

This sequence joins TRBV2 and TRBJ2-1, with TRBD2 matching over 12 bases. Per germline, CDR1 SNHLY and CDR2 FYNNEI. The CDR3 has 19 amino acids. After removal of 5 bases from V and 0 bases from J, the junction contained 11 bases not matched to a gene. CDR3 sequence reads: CASSPGTSGFASSYNEQFF. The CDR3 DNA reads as TGTGCCAGCAGTCCCGGGACTAGCGGGTTTGCTAGCTCCTACAATGAGCAGTTCTTC.

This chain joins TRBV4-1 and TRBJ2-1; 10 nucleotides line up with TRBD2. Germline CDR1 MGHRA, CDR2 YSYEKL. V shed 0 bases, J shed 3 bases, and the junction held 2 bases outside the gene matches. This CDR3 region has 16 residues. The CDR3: CASSQEPSGSYNEQFF. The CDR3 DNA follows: TGCGCCAGCAGCCAAGAACCTAGCGGGAGCTACAATGAGCAGTTCTTC.

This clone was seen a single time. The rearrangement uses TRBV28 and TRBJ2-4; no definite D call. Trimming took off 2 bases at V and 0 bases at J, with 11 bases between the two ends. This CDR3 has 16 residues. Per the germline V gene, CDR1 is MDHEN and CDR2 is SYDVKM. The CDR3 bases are TGTGCCAGCAGTTTAGTGGGTCACCTAGCCAAAAACATTCAGTACTTC. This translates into CASSLVGHLAKNIQYF.

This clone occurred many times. CDR3 sequence (DNA): TGCGCCAGCAGCTTGGGAGGACAGGGGATACATGAGCAGTTCTTC. Residues: CASSLGGQGIHEQFF. The chain joins TRBV5-1 to TRBJ2-1, with 9 positions matching TRBD1. J lost 8 bases, V lost 0 bases, and 6 bases had no gene match. This CDR3 has 15 amino acids. Germline CDR1 is SGHRS and CDR2 is YFSETQ.

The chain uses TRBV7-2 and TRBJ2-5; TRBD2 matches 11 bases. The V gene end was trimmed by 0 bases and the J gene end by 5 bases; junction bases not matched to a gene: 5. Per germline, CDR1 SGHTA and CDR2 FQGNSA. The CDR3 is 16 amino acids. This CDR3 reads CASSLASGRASETQYF. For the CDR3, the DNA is TGTGCCAGCAGCTTAGCTAGCGGGAGGGCCTCCGAGACCCAGTACTTC.

The CDR3 loop is CASSDIGEKLFF. In DNA, the CDR3 is TGCGCCAGCAGTGACATCGGTGAAAAACTGTTTTTT. The V call is TRBV10-2, the J call TRBJ1-4, with unresolved D. The CDR3 runs to 12 residues. Germline-derived CDR1 and CDR2 are WSHSY and SAAADI. V gave up 3 bases and J gave up 7 bases, with 6 bases separating them.

The CDR3 sequence is CASSQDRHLSNQPQHF. The CDR3 DNA is TGCGCCAGCAGCCAAGATCGCCACCTTAGCAATCAGCCCCAGCATTTT. J is TRBJ1-5 and V is TRBV4-1, with D unclear. CDR3 length equals 16 residues. CDR1 is MGHRA and CDR2 is YSYEKL in the germline V gene. Deletions cut 0 bases from V and 0 bases from J, with 9 bases between.

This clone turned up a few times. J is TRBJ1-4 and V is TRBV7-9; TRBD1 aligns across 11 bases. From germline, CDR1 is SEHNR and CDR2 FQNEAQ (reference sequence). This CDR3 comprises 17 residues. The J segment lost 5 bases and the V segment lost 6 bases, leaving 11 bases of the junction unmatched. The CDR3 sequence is CASSQDRGRSGNEKLFF. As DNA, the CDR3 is TGTGCCAGCAGTCAGGACAGGGGGCGTTCGGGCAATGAAAAACTGTTTTTT.

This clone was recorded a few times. CDR3 coding DNA: TGTGCCAGCTCACCCTCAATGAACACTGAAGCTTTCTTT. Translating gives CASSPSMNTEAFF. The rearrangement joins TRBV18 to TRBJ1-1; no definite D call. Per germline, CDR1 KGHSH and CDR2 LQKENI. V dropped 3 bases and J dropped 0 bases, with 5 bases sitting between them. This CDR3 is 13 amino acids long.

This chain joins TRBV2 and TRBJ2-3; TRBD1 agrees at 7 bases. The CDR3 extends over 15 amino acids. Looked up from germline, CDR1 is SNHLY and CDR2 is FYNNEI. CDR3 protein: CAVDGLGQVTDTQYF. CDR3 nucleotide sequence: TGTGCGGTGGACGGCTTAGGACAGGTCACAGATACGCAGTATTTT. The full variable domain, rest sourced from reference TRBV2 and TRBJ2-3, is EPEVTQTPSHQVTQMGQEVILRCVPISNHLYFYWYRQILGQKVEFLVSFYNNEISEKSEIFDDQFSVERPDGSNFTLKIRSTKLEDSAMYFCAVDGLGQVTDTQYFGPGTRLTVL.

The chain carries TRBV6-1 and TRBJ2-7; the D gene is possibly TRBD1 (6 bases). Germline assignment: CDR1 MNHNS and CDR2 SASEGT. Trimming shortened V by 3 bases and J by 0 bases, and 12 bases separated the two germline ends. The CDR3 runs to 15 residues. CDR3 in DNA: TGTGCCAGCAGTGATCGCCAGGGGAGCTCCTACGAGCAGTACTTC. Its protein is CASSDRQGSSYEQYF.

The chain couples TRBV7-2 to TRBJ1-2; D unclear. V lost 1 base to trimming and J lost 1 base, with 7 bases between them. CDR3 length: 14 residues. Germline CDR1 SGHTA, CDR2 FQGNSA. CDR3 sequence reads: CASSLVGSNYGYTF. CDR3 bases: TGTGCCAGCAGCTTAGTAGGCAGTAACTATGGCTACACCTTC.

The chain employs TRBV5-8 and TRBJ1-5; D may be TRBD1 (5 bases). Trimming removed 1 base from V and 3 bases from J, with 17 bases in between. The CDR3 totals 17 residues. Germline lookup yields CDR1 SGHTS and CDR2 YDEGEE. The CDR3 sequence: CASSLFRVGALNQPQHF. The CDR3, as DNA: TGTGCCAGCAGCTTGTTCAGGGTAGGGGCCCTCAATCAGCCCCAGCATTTT.

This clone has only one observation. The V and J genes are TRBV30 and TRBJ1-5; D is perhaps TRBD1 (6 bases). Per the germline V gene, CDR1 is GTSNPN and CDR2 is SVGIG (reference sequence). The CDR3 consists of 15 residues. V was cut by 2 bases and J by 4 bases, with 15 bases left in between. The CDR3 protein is CAWSSGGTRNQPQHF. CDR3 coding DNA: TGTGCCTGGAGTTCCGGCGGGACAAGAAATCAGCCCCAGCATTTT.

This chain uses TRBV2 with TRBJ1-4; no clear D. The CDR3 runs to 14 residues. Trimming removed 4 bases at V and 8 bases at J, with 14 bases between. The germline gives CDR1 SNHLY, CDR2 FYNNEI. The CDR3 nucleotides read TGTGCCAGCAGTGGAGGTGCAAGGACCGAAAAACTGTTTTTT. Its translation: CASSGGARTEKLFF.

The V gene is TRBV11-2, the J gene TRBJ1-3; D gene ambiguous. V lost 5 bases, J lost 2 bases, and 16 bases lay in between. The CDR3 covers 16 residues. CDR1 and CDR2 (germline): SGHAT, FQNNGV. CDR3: CASSPGNVRAGNTIYF. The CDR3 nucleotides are TGTGCCAGCAGCCCCGGTAACGTACGGGCTGGAAACACCATATATTTT.

The CDR3 DNA is TGCGCCAGCAGCCTATCGACAAGTCTGAATTCACCCCTCCACTTT. Translating gives CASSLSTSLNSPLHF. This chain joins TRBV5-1 and TRBJ1-6; D uncertain. The CDR3 has 15 residues. The V and J ends lost 4 bases and 7 bases respectively, with 15 bases between them. The germline V gene has CDR1 SGHRS and CDR2 YFSETQ.

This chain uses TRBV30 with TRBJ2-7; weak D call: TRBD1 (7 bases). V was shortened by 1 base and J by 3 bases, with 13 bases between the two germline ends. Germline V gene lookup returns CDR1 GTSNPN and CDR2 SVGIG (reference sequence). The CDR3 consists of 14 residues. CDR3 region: CAWSAGGIVYEQYF. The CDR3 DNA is TGTGCCTGGAGTGCAGGGGGGATTGTCTACGAGCAGTACTTC.

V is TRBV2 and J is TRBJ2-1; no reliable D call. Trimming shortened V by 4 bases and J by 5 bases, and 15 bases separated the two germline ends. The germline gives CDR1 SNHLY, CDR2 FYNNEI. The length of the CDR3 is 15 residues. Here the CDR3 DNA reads TGTGCCAGCAGTGGTAGGGCCAGAAACAACAATGAGCAGTTCTTC. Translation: CASSGRARNNNEQFF.

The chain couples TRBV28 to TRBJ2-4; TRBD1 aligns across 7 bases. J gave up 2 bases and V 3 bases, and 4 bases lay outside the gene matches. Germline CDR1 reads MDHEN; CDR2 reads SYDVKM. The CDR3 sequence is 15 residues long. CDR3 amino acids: CASSFRGQSKNIQYF. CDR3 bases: TGTGCCAGCAGTTTTAGGGGACAGTCCAAAAACATTCAGTACTTC. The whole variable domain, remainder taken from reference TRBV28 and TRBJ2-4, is DVKVTQSSRYLVKRTGEKVFLECVQDMDHENMFWYRQDPGLGLRLIYFSYDVKMKEKGDIPEGYSVSREKKERFSLILESASTNQTSMYLCASSFRGQSKNIQYFGAGTRLSVL.

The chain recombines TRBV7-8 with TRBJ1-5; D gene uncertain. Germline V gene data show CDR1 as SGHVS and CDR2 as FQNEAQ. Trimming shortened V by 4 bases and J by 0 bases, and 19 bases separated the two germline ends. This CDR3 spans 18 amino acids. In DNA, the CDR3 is TGTGCCAGCAGCTCCCAGCTGGCGAAGTATGATAGCAATCAGCCCCAGCATTTT. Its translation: CASSSQLAKYDSNQPQHF.

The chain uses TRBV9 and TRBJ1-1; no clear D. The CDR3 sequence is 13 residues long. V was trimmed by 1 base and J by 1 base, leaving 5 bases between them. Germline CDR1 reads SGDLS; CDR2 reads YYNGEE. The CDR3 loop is CASSVMSNTEAFF. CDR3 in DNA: TGTGCCAGCAGCGTAATGTCGAACACTGAAGCTTTCTTT.